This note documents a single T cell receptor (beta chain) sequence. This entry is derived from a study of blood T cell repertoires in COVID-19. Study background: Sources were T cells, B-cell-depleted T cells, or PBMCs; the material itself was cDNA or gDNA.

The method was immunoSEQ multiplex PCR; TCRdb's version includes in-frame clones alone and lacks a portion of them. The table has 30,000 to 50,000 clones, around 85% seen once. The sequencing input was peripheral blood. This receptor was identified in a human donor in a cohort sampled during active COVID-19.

The CDR3 sequence: CASSQGLLAGVFETQYF. The DNA of the CDR3 is TGTGCCAGCAGCCAGGGCCTCCTAGCGGGAGTATTTGAGACCCAGTACTTC. The rearrangement links TRBV7-2 to TRBJ2-5; TRBD2 matches at 10 bases. Germline-derived CDR1 and CDR2 are SGHTA and FQGNSA. The length of the CDR3 is 17 residues. With 5 bases clipped from V and 5 bases from J, the junction kept 14 bases outside the gene matches.